These T cell receptor beta chains were read from a single sample in a study of T cell clonotyping in hematopoietic cell transplantation. Method: immunoSEQ multiplex PCR; TCRdb's copy keeps in-frame clones and lacks some. The data show 1,500 to 2,000 clones, 60% to 85% seen once. Here the sequenced sample was peripheral blood mononuclear cells, taken 30 days after allogeneic stem cell transplant. Receptors were obtained from a male patient aged 50 to 59 who had an allogeneic stem cell transplant from an unrelated donor, so the T cells may come from the graft donor. Some clones in this sample may be carry-over from other donors' samples. CDR3s include the opening cysteine and the closing phenylalanine or tryptophan. The order of the fields is D gene, J gene, clone size, V gene, CDR3 protein, CDR3 DNA. D genes are given only for firm matches. Some rows mark clone size as missing; the rest say once, few, many or name a class of expanded clone.

>-|TRBJ2-7|-|TRBV13
CASSLSGFSYEQYF
TGTGCCAGCAGCTTAAGTGGATTTTCCTACGAGCAGTACTTC
>TRBD2|TRBJ2-7|-|TRBV10-3
CAISESSSGRNHEQYF
TGTGCCATCAGTGAGTCGTCTAGCGGGAGGAACCACGAGCAGTACTTC
>-|TRBJ2-5|-|TRBV7-2
CASSLGTPWAQYF
TGTGCCAGCAGCTTAGGGACCCCCTGGGCCCAGTACTTC
>-|TRBJ1-4|large|TRBV18
CASSPFWTLEKLFF
TGTGCCAGCTCACCATTCTGGACACTAGAAAAACTGTTTTTT
>-|TRBJ2-3|-|TRBV7-9
CASSLSVGPRDTQYF
TGTGCCAGCAGCTTAAGTGTGGGTCCGAGGGATACGCAGTATTTT
>-|TRBJ2-6|-|TRBV19
CASSPRGRRYSGANVLTF
TGTGCCAGTAGTCCCCGGGGCAGGCGATACTCTGGGGCCAACGTCCTGACTTTC
>-|TRBJ2-5|-|TRBV6-1
CASWGTTMDF
TGTGCCAGCTGGGGAACGACGATGGACTTC
>TRBD1|TRBJ2-7|-|TRBV7-2
CASSLGGQSFYEQYF
TGTGCCAGCAGCTTAGGGGGACAGAGCTTCTACGAGCAGTACTTC
>-|TRBJ2-3|-|TRBV27
CASSPDWGSGTDTQYF
TGTGCCAGCAGTCCCGACTGGGGATCTGGCACAGATACGCAGTATTTT
>TRBD1|TRBJ1-2|once|TRBV6-6
CASSPGTGGASRGYTF
TGTGCCAGCAGTCCCGGGACAGGGGGCGCGAGCCGTGGCTACACCTTC
>-|TRBJ2-1|-|TRBV5-8
CASSLNSNEQFF
TGTGCCAGCAGCTTGAATTCCAATGAGCAGTTCTTC
>-|TRBJ1-5|-|TRBV11-2
CASSLGGNSNQPQHF
TGTGCCAGCAGCTTAGGGGGCAATAGCAATCAGCCCCAGCATTTT
>-|TRBJ2-1|-|TRBV4-1
CASSRNTGPSYNEQFF
TGCGCCAGCAGCCGGAATACCGGGCCCTCCTACAATGAGCAGTTCTTC
>-|TRBJ1-2|once|TRBV27
CASSSSPGGLGGYTF
TGTGCCAGCAGTTCTAGCCCCGGGGGGCTTGGAGGCTACACCTTC
>-|TRBJ2-7|-|TRBV9
CASSVAPPYEQYF
TGTGCCAGCAGCGTAGCCCCCCCCTACGAGCAGTACTTC
>TRBD1|TRBJ1-6|few|TRBV19
CASSGQGRGGNSPLHF
TGTGCCAGTAGTGGACAGGGGCGAGGGGGTAATTCACCCCTCCACTTT
>-|TRBJ1-2|-|TRBV20-1
CSAVVNYGYTF
TGCAGTGCTGTGGTGAACTATGGCTACACCTTC
>-|TRBJ2-5|-|TRBV7-8
CASRGGGRETQYF
TGTGCCAGCCGGGGAGGGGGCAGGGAGACCCAGTACTTC
>TRBD1|TRBJ1-1|-|TRBV11-2
CASSGYRGGTEAFF
TGTGCCAGCAGCGGATACAGGGGCGGCACTGAAGCTTTCTTT
>TRBD1|TRBJ1-4|-|TRBV2
CASTGQGVEKLFF
TGTGCCAGCACGGGACAGGGCGTCGAAAAACTGTTTTTT
>TRBD2|TRBJ2-1|-|TRBV4-2
CASSQDDSSGGNEQFF
TGTGCCAGCAGCCAAGATGATTCTAGCGGGGGGAATGAGCAGTTCTTC